This T cell receptor (beta chain) was found in a study of T cells in narcolepsy. Study overall: Enrolled donors included narcolepsy type 1 or type 2 patients and healthy controls. Study-level results: Autoreactive clonotypes reportedly recurred in blood of same and different patients, not controls. Same-patient CSF and blood CD4+ T cell clonotypes included HCRT-specific and TRIB2-specific autoreactive ones.

The V segment lost 3 bases and the J segment 5 bases; nucleotides outside the gene matches: 8. Germline V gene lookup returns CDR1 GTSNPN and CDR2 SVGIG (reference sequence). CDR3 length: 15 residues. Clones were sequenced by immunoSEQ multiplex PCR, and TCRdb holds only the in-frame ones, with some missing. The sample lists around 26,000 clones, about 60% occurring once. In regard to this clone: What it recognizes is unknown.

The receptor was derived from a human donor in good health. The specimen was memory (CD45RA-) CD4+ T cells from blood. The chain employs TRBV30 and TRBJ2-2; 8 bases are a match to TRBD2. CDR3 amino acids: CAWSPTSVVTGELFF. As DNA, the CDR3 is TGTGCCTGGAGCCCGACTAGCGTGGTAACCGGGGAGCTGTTTTTT.